This passage covers 23 T cell receptor beta chains from one sample sequenced in a study of CD8 T cells in ankylosing spondylitis. TCRdb redid the calling of the 5' RACE reads with MiXCR, one entry per CDR3 protein. The sample has about 280,000 distinct CDR3 sequences, 20% seen once; the top ten hold roughly 7.3%. Sequenced: blood, either unsorted or a sorted T cell fraction (not recorded which). Receptors originate from a male donor with ankylosing spondylitis or in good health (not recorded which).

This chain uses TRBV7-2 with TRBJ2-1, with 7 bases lining up with TRBD2. The CDR3 extends over 16 amino acids. V lost 0 bases, J lost 4 bases, and 6 bases stayed unmatched. Germline loops: CDR1 SGHTA, CDR2 FQGNSA. CDR3 DNA sequence: TGTGCCAGCAGCTTAGCGGGGTCCGGGGGGTACAATGAGCAGTTCTTC. This translates into CASSLAGSGGYNEQFF.

This clonotype has only a few counts. V is TRBV12-3 or TRBV12-4 and J is TRBJ2-3, with TRBD2 matching 8 bases. The CDR3 loop spans 18 amino acids. After removal of 3 bases from V and 4 bases from J, the junction contained 15 bases not matched to a gene. The chain's CDR3 is CASSFGLAGHAAPDTQYF. The CDR3 DNA follows: TGTGCCAGCAGTTTTGGGCTAGCGGGTCACGCGGCCCCAGATACGCAGTATTTT.

This clonotype appeared many times. V is TRBV7-3 and J is TRBJ1-5; D may be TRBD1 (5 bases). The ends were cut back, 2 bases at V and 1 base at J, with 15 bases in the middle. From germline, CDR1 is SGHTA and CDR2 FQGTGA. The length of the CDR3 is 17 residues. The CDR3: CASSLGAGQESNQPQHF. As DNA, the CDR3 is TGTGCCAGCAGCTTAGGGGCCGGGCAGGAGAGCAATCAGCCCCAGCATTTT.

The V call is TRBV7-2, the J call TRBJ2-3; D ambiguous. V was trimmed by 1 base and J by 5 bases, leaving 10 bases between them. The CDR3 is 14 residues long. Germline lookup yields CDR1 SGHTA and CDR2 FQGNSA. The CDR3 sequence is CASSLVTAKDTQYF. As DNA, the CDR3 is TGTGCCAGCAGCTTAGTGACTGCCAAAGATACGCAGTATTTT.

This clonotype showed up just a few times. The chain joins TRBV29-1 to TRBJ2-1; TRBD2 aligns across 11 bases. The CDR3 is 17 residues long. The germline CDR1 and CDR2 sequences are SQVTM and ANQGSEA. The V gene end was trimmed by 6 bases and the J gene end by 15 bases; junction bases not matched to a gene: 25. CDR3 DNA sequence: TGCAGCGTCGCCCCCATACGTAGCGGGAGGGCCGGCATTCCAGCGTTCTTC. Encoded protein: CSVAPIRSGRAGIPAFF.

V usage is TRBV28 and J usage is TRBJ2-7; D is unclear. CDR1 and CDR2 (germline): MDHEN, SYDVKM. The V gene lost 2 bases and the J gene lost 2 bases, with 13 bases spanning the gap. The CDR3 spans 15 residues. In nucleotides, the CDR3 is TGTGCCAGCAGTTTAAATAGGGCCGGAGCCTACGAGCAGTACGTC. It encodes CASSLNRAGAYEQYV.

This clonotype was detected only a few times. The V call is TRBV6-1, the J call TRBJ1-1, with no clear D. V lost 8 bases, J lost 2 bases, and 12 bases lay in between. From germline, CDR1 is MNHNS and CDR2 SASEGT. The CDR3 runs to 13 residues. The CDR3 here is CASSTKSNTEAFF. CDR3 coding DNA: TGTGCCAGCTCCACGAAGTCTAACACTGAAGCTTTCTTT.

At least ten counts were recorded for this clonotype. The chain employs TRBV11-2 and TRBJ2-3, with TRBD2 matching over 13 bases. The CDR3 has 17 amino acids. Germline assignment: CDR1 SGHAT and CDR2 FQNNGV. The V gene end was trimmed by 1 base and the J gene end by 6 bases; junction bases not matched to a gene: 7. The CDR3 loop is CASSLVTTSGRLDTQYF. In DNA, the CDR3 is TGTGCCAGCAGCTTAGTAACGACTAGCGGGAGGCTGGATACGCAGTATTTT.

This clonotype has a count of ten or more. The rearrangement uses TRBV5-1 and TRBJ2-5, with 9 bases aligning to TRBD1. The J segment lost 2 bases and the V segment lost 0 bases, leaving 2 bases of the junction unmatched. Germline CDR1 reads SGHRS; CDR2 reads YFSETQ. This CDR3 comprises 15 residues. This chain's CDR3 is CASSLAGTGQETQYF. The CDR3 nucleotides read TGCGCCAGCAGCTTGGCCGGGACAGGGCAAGAGACCCAGTACTTC.

CDR3 sequence reads: CASSSLRTSGTDPGYEQYV. The CDR3 region has the DNA TGCGCCAGCAGCTCCCTCAGGACTAGCGGGACGGACCCTGGCTACGAGCAGTACGTC. The V and J genes are TRBV5-1 and TRBJ2-7, with 12 bases that match TRBD2. Unmatched junction bases numbered 16, after V lost 3 bases and J lost 3 bases. Germline-derived CDR1 and CDR2 are SGHRS and YFSETQ. CDR3 length: 19 residues.

J is TRBJ1-4 and V is TRBV4-2; maybe TRBD1 (6 bases). This CDR3 region has 15 residues. V shed 0 bases and J shed 7 bases, with 12 bases lying between them. Germline CDR1 LGHNA, CDR2 YNFKEQ. CDR3 nucleotides: TGTGCCAGCAGCCAAGACCGGGGGCCGGCTGAAAAACTGTTTTTT. Translation: CASSQDRGPAEKLFF.

Ten or more counts support this clonotype. This chain connects TRBV6-5 to TRBJ2-3; D unresolved. In germline, CDR1 is MNHEY, CDR2 SVGAGI. The V gene lost 0 bases and the J gene lost 0 bases, with 7 bases spanning the gap. The CDR3 extends over 15 amino acids. CDR3 nucleotide sequence: TGTGCCAGCAGTTACTCGACACCTAGCACAGATACGCAGTATTTT. It translates to CASSYSTPSTDTQYF.

This clonotype appeared many times. The rearrangement links TRBV27 to TRBJ2-1; the match to TRBD2 covers 12 bases. The trim removed 5 bases at V and 10 bases at J, leaving 12 bases unmatched. Germline V gene lookup returns CDR1 MNHEY and CDR2 SMNVEV (reference sequence). The CDR3 consists of 16 residues. In nucleotides, the CDR3 is TGTGCCAGCAGTCTCTCCGGGACTAGCGGGCCTTTGGAGCAGTTCTTC. Amino acid sequence: CASSLSGTSGPLEQFF.

This clonotype was counted a few times. The chain is built from TRBV27 and TRBJ2-1, with D uncertain. This CDR3 is built from 15 residues. The V and J ends lost 5 bases and 6 bases respectively, with 17 bases between them. Germline assignment: CDR1 MNHEY and CDR2 SMNVEV (reference sequence). Here the CDR3 reads CASSPPQLQPNEQFF. The CDR3 DNA reads TGTGCCAGCAGTCCGCCTCAGCTCCAACCCAATGAGCAGTTCTTC.

In its sample, this clonotype was seen a few times. The chain has TRBV18 and TRBJ2-1; 8 nucleotides match TRBD2. CDR3 length equals 14 residues. J lost 5 bases, V lost 2 bases, and 2 bases had no gene match. CDR1 and CDR2 from the germline V gene are KGHSH and LQKENI. The CDR3 protein is CASSPGTRDNEQFF. CDR3 nucleotide sequence: TGTGCCAGCTCACCAGGGACTAGGGACAATGAGCAGTTCTTC. The complete variable domain, with remaining parts taken from reference TRBV18 and TRBJ2-1, reads NAGVMQNPRHLVRRRGQEARLRCSPMKGHSHVYWYRQLPEEGLKFMVYLQKENIIDESGMPKERFSAEFPKEGPSILRIQQVVRGDSAAYFCASSPGTRDNEQFFGPGTRLTVL.

This clonotype was counted only a few times. The CDR3 bases are TGTGCCAGCAGTTCAGTGGGGAATGAGCAGTTCTTC. Encoded protein: CASSSVGNEQFF. V gene TRBV12-3 or TRBV12-4 combines with J gene TRBJ2-1; D ambiguous. Trimming took off 4 bases at V and 7 bases at J, with 8 bases between the two ends. The CDR3 contains 12 residues.

The chain has TRBV29-1 and TRBJ2-3; D tentatively reads TRBD1 or TRBD2 (5 bases each). Germline V gene data show CDR1 as SQVTM and CDR2 as ANQGSEA. Trimming removed 5 bases from V and 1 base from J, with 19 bases in between. The CDR3 is 16 residues long. In DNA form, the CDR3 reads TGCAGCGTTACCGGGACCCCGAGGGCTCGCACAGATACGCAGTATTTT. This gives the protein CSVTGTPRARTDTQYF.

This clonotype occurred a few times. This CDR3 is CASSVGTSGGAGMTDTQYF. The CDR3 DNA reads as TGTGCCAGCAGCGTTGGGACTAGCGGGGGGGCCGGGATGACAGATACGCAGTATTTT. The chain couples TRBV9 to TRBJ2-3; 16 bases map to TRBD2. Germline assignment: CDR1 SGDLS and CDR2 YYNGEE. Germline trimming cut 2 bases from V and 3 bases from J; bases unmatched to any gene: 9. This CDR3 is built from 19 residues.

This clonotype occurred once. V gene TRBV7-2 combines with J gene TRBJ2-6; D possibly uses TRBD1 or TRBD2 (5 bases each). V gave up 5 bases and J gave up 0 bases, with 8 bases separating them. CDR1 SGHTA and CDR2 FQGNSA come from the germline V gene. The CDR3 spans 15 residues. The CDR3: CASSPGRSGANVLTF. For the CDR3, the DNA is TGTGCCAGCAGCCCGGGGCGCTCTGGGGCCAACGTCCTGACTTTC.

This rearrangement joins TRBV7-8 to TRBJ1-1; 11 bases map to TRBD1. The CDR3 extends over 14 amino acids. The V gene end was trimmed by 5 bases and the J gene end by 3 bases; junction bases not matched to a gene: 2. Per germline, CDR1 SGHVS and CDR2 FQNEAQ. CDR3 sequence reads: CASSPGQGDTEAFF. The CDR3 DNA sequence: TGTGCCAGCAGCCCGGGACAGGGGGACACTGAAGCTTTCTTT.

This clonotype was seen only a few times. V usage is TRBV6-5 and J usage is TRBJ2-4; D may be TRBD2 (5 bases). V was pared by 6 bases and J by 16 bases, with 19 bases between. The CDR3 sequence is 12 residues long. Germline V CDR1 and CDR2: MNHEY, SVGAGI. The CDR3 loop is CASRSTMSQDYF. In DNA form, the CDR3 reads TGTGCCAGCAGGTCGACTATGAGCCAGGACTACTTC.

V gene TRBV6-1 combines with J gene TRBJ1-1; no reliable D call. Trimming removed 7 bases at V and 0 bases at J, with 12 bases between. CDR3 size: 14 residues. The germline V gene encodes CDR1 MNHNS and CDR2 SASEGT. The CDR3 region has the DNA TGTGCCAGCACCAATAGGGCTGTGAACACTGAAGCTTTCTTT. Protein product: CASTNRAVNTEAFF.

The chain joins TRBV12-3 or TRBV12-4 to TRBJ2-1, with D perhaps matching TRBD2 (5 bases). This CDR3 has 16 amino acids. V gave up 5 bases and J gave up 3 bases, with 17 bases separating them. Written as DNA, the CDR3 is TGTGCCAGCAGTCCCGTCGGGGAGCTATTCTACAATGAGCAGTTCTTC. Translated: CASSPVGELFYNEQFF.